These 13 T cell receptor beta chains were all obtained from the same sample, sequenced in a study of blood T cell repertoires in COVID-19. Clones were read by immunoSEQ multiplex PCR, and TCRdb kept only the in-frame ones, dropping some. The data hold approximately 130,000 clones, with roughly four fifths observed a single time. Sequenced material: PBMCs or T cells enriched from blood (not recorded which). The receptors shown here come from a young man who had recovered from COVID-19.

V is TRBV5-1 and J is TRBJ2-2; D may be TRBD2 (7 bases). V shed 0 bases and J shed 3 bases, with 9 bases lying between them. The CDR3 extends over 15 amino acids. From germline, CDR1 is SGHRS and CDR2 YFSETQ. Here the CDR3 DNA reads TGCGCCAGCAGCTTGGGCGGGGGCCACACCGGGGAGCTGTTTTTT. Translating gives CASSLGGGHTGELFF.

V usage is TRBV18 and J usage is TRBJ2-7, with TRBD2 matching 14 bases. The germline CDR1 and CDR2 sequences are KGHSH and LQKENI. The V gene end was trimmed by 3 bases and the J gene end by 3 bases; junction bases not matched to a gene: 1. This CDR3 spans 15 amino acids. The CDR3 sequence is CASSPGLAGDYEQYF. The CDR3 nucleotides are TGTGCCAGCTCACCGGGACTAGCGGGAGACTACGAGCAGTACTTC.

The chain has TRBV2 and TRBJ2-7; weak D call: TRBD1 (6 bases). In germline, CDR1 is SNHLY, CDR2 FYNNEI. The length of the CDR3 is 18 residues. Deletions cut 0 bases from V and 4 bases from J, with 22 bases between. CDR3 protein: CASSEASPNALQGYEQYV. The CDR3 DNA reads TGTGCCAGCAGTGAAGCTTCCCCCAACGCGCTACAGGGATACGAGCAGTACGTC.

This chain joins TRBV4-2 and TRBJ1-1; 8 nucleotides agree with TRBD1. Germline trimming cut 1 base from V and 10 bases from J; bases unmatched to any gene: 11. Per the germline V gene, CDR1 is LGHNA and CDR2 is YNFKEQ. The CDR3 consists of 15 residues. CDR3 nucleotides: TGTGCCAGCAGCCAAGGAGGACAGGGTACGGGCGGAGCTTTCTTT. It codes for CASSQGGQGTGGAFF.

The chain employs TRBV5-1 and TRBJ1-1; 9 bases map to TRBD1. Germline CDR1 SGHRS, CDR2 YFSETQ. V shed 5 bases and J 1 base; nucleotides not matched to a gene: 15. The CDR3 extends over 18 amino acids. As DNA, the CDR3 is TGCGCCAGCAGTTCATCTGGGGACAGGGCTATTCAGAACACTGAAGCTTTCTTT. Amino acids: CASSSSGDRAIQNTEAFF. The variable domain in full, completed from reference TRBV5-1 and TRBJ1-1, reads KAGVTQTPRYLIKTRGQQVTLSCSPISGHRSVSWYQQTPGQGLQFLFEYFSETQRNKGNFPGRFSGRQFSNSRSEMNVSTLELGDSALYLCASSSSGDRAIQNTEAFFGQGTRLTVV.

The chain employs TRBV21-1 and TRBJ1-2. TRBV21-1 is a recognized pseudogene. The CDR3 length is 18 residues. CDR3 loop: CASSKEGLEGAGGYGYTF. DNA of the CDR3: TGTGCCAGCAGCAAAGAAGGGTTAGAAGGGGCGGGAGGTTATGGCTACACCTTC.

A few counts support this clone. J is TRBJ1-5 and V is TRBV20-1, with D hard to call. The V gene lost 7 bases and the J gene lost 11 bases, with 12 bases spanning the gap. From germline, CDR1 is DFQATT and CDR2 SNEGSKA (reference sequence). The CDR3 sequence is 10 residues long. The CDR3 nucleotides are TGCAGTGTTGGTTCTGAGGCCCAGCATTTT. Protein: CSVGSEAQHF.

V usage is TRBV27 and J usage is TRBJ1-5; TRBD1 agrees at 9 bases. The CDR3 consists of 15 residues. CDR1 is MNHEY and CDR2 is SMNVEV in the germline V gene (reference sequence). V gave up 6 bases and J gave up 7 bases; unmatched junction bases: 10. CDR3 loop: CASSTGTGKGQPQHF. CDR3 DNA: TGTGCCAGCAGCACGGGGACAGGGAAGGGCCAGCCCCAGCATTTT.

This chain uses TRBV20-1 with TRBJ1-2; TRBD1 is a possible D gene (6 bases). CDR1 is DFQATT, CDR2 SNEGSKA, per germline (reference sequence). The germline V and J ends were trimmed by 6 bases and 4 bases, with 9 bases remaining between them. The CDR3 contains 11 residues. The CDR3: CSALDSYGYTF. CDR3 DNA: TGCAGTGCCCTGGACAGCTATGGCTACACCTTC.

This rearrangement joins TRBV10-3 to TRBJ1-5; unclear D gene. CDR1 is ENHRY, CDR2 SYGVKD, per germline. V shed 4 bases and J shed 8 bases, with 12 bases lying between them. The CDR3 length is 13 residues. CDR3 coding DNA: TGTGCCATCAGTGGAGCTGGGGAGAAGCCCCAGCATTTT. Amino acid sequence: CAISGAGEKPQHF.

The chain uses TRBV10-2 and TRBJ2-3, with 8 bases identical to TRBD1. From germline, CDR1 is WSHSY and CDR2 SAAADI. The ends lost 10 bases at V and 4 bases at J; junction bases unmatched: 4. This CDR3 has 12 residues. CDR3 bases: TGCGCCATCGGACAGGGTTCAGATACGCAGTATTTT. It is translated as CAIGQGSDTQYF.

The rearrangement links TRBV6-5 to TRBJ2-7, with D possibly being TRBD1 (5 bases). Germline loops: CDR1 MNHEY, CDR2 SVGAGI. V lost 2 bases to trimming and J lost 4 bases, with 15 bases between them. The CDR3 is made up of 15 amino acids. The CDR3 here is CASSYAAGNMYEQYF. CDR3 coding DNA: TGTGCCAGCAGTTACGCGGCAGGGAATATGTACGAGCAGTACTTC.

J is TRBJ2-2 and V is TRBV29-1, with D perhaps TRBD1 (6 bases). Deletions cut 4 bases from V and 0 bases from J, with 12 bases between. This CDR3 is 15 amino acids long. CDR1 and CDR2 from the germline V gene are SQVTM and ANQGSEA. CDR3 residues: CSVARTAANTGELFF. The CDR3 nucleotides are TGCAGCGTTGCCCGGACAGCCGCGAACACCGGGGAGCTGTTTTTT.